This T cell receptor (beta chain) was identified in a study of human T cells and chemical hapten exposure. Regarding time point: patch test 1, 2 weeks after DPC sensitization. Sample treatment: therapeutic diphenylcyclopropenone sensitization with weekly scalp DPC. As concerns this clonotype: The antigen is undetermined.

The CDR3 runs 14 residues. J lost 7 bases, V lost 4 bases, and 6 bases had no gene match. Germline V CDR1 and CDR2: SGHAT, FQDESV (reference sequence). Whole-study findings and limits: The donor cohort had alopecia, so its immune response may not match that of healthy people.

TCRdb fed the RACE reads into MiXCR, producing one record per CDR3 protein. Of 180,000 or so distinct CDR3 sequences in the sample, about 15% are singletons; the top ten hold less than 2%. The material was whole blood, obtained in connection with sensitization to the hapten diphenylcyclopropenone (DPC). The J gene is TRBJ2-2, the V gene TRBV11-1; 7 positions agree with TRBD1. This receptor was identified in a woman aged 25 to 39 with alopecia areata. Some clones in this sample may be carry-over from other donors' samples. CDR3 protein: CASSSRDSVGELFF. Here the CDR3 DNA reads TGTGCCAGCAGCTCCCGGGACAGTGTCGGGGAGCTGTTTTTT.